Shown below are 8 T cell receptor beta chains from a single sample sequenced in a study of shared clonotypes between healthy human individuals. Repertoires were generated with immunoSEQ multiplex PCR, while TCRdb's copy carries only in-frame clones and drops some. This table has about 2.3 million clones, roughly 93% appearing once. Sample: naive CD4+ T cells from PBMCs. The sample's subset: CD45RA+ positively selected. The receptors originated from a man younger than 35 in good health. Some clones in this sample may be carry-over from other donors' samples.

CDR3 DNA: TGTGCCAGCAGCATGATGTCGGGCGGGGAACGGTCTGGAAACACCATATATTTT. Translation: CASSMMSGGERSGNTIYF. This chain joins TRBV5-6 and TRBJ1-3; no clear D. The V gene's germline CDR1 is SGHDT and CDR2 YYEEEE. CDR3 length: 18 amino acids. V lost 4 bases to trimming and J lost 1 base, with 21 bases between them.

The chain is built from TRBV7-3 and TRBJ2-7; D may correspond to TRBD1 or TRBD2 (5 bases each). The CDR3 runs 15 residues. Looked up from germline, CDR1 is SGHTA and CDR2 is FQGTGA. V was cut by 5 bases and J by 2 bases, with 16 bases left in between. CDR3 protein: CASSLIPGPPYEQYF. The CDR3 DNA follows: TGTGCCAGCAGCCTGATTCCGGGACCCCCCTACGAGCAGTACTTC.

The V call is TRBV19, the J call TRBJ1-1; D ambiguous. Trimming stripped 2 bases from V and 2 bases from J, with 18 bases between. The CDR3 is 17 amino acids. The germline gives CDR1 LNHDA, CDR2 SQIVND (reference sequence). CDR3 DNA: TGTGCCAGTAGTATATACGAGTCGCGGGTGGTCAACACTGAAGCTTTCTTT. Translation: CASSIYESRVVNTEAFF. Variable domain in full (rest from reference TRBV19 and TRBJ1-1): DGGITQSPKYLFRKEGQNVTLSCEQNLNHDAMYWYRQDPGQGLRLIYYSQIVNDFQKGDIAEGYSVSREKKESFPLTVTSAQKNPTAFYLCASSIYESRVVNTEAFFGQGTRLTVV.

The chain recombines TRBV5-5 with TRBJ1-4; D is uncertain. This CDR3 has 15 amino acids. The V gene lost 0 bases and the J gene lost 8 bases, with 14 bases spanning the gap. Per the germline V gene, CDR1 is SGHKS and CDR2 is YYEKEE (reference sequence). Here the CDR3 reads CASSLVVPGYEKLFF. The CDR3 nucleotides read TGTGCCAGCAGCTTGGTAGTTCCTGGGTACGAAAAACTGTTTTTT.

The chain recombines TRBV18 with TRBJ1-3; D is undetermined. Germline CDR1 KGHSH, CDR2 LQKENI. The ends were cut back, 4 bases at V and 0 bases at J, with 16 bases in the middle. The CDR3 is 17 residues long. The CDR3 loop is CASSLDRRARSGNTIYF. The CDR3 bases are TGTGCCAGCTCACTAGATCGGCGGGCCCGCTCTGGAAACACCATATATTTT.

This sequence joins TRBV7-9 and TRBJ2-4; TRBD1 might be the D (6 bases). This CDR3 spans 13 amino acids. The germline gives CDR1 SEHNR, CDR2 FQNEAQ (reference sequence). V shed 5 bases and J shed 8 bases, with 13 bases lying between them. The CDR3 nucleotides read TGTGCCAGCAGCGGCAGGGGTGCGGACATTCAGTACTTC. Translated: CASSGRGADIQYF.

Regarding this clone: Distinct nucleotide sequences in the sample also encode this CDR3. The chain links TRBV20-1 to TRBJ2-5; maybe TRBD2 (5 bases). The V gene's germline CDR1 is DFQATT and CDR2 SNEGSKA (reference sequence). Trimming shortened V by 6 bases and J by 5 bases, and 10 bases separated the two germline ends. This CDR3 region has 11 residues. The CDR3 region is CSAHRGETQYF. The CDR3 region has the DNA TGCAGTGCCCATCGGGGTGAGACCCAGTACTTC.

The chain recombines TRBV2 with TRBJ2-3; 7 bases fit TRBD2. There are 12 residues in the CDR3. Germline loops: CDR1 SNHLY, CDR2 FYNNEI. V lost 4 bases, J lost 5 bases, and 0 bases stayed unmatched. CDR3 DNA: TGTGCCAGCAGTGGGGGGGGAGATACGCAGTATTTT. Translating it yields CASSGGGDTQYF.